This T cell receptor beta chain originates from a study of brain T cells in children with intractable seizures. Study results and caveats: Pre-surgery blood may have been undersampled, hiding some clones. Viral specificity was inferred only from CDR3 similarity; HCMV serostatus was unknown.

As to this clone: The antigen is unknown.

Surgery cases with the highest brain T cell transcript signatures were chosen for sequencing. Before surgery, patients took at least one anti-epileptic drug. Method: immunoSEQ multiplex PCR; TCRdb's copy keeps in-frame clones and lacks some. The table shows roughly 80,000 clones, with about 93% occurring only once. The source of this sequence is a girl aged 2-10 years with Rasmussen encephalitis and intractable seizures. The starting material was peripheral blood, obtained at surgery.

CDR3 amino acids: CASNPASGETQYF. In DNA form, the CDR3 reads TGTGCCAGCAATCCAGCGTCAGGGGAGACCCAGTACTTC. The chain carries TRBV28 and TRBJ2-5; TRBD1 is a possible D gene (5 bases). CDR3 length: 13 residues. V was shortened by 7 bases and J by 5 bases, with 14 bases between the two germline ends. Germline loops: CDR1 MDHEN, CDR2 SYDVKM.